These 24 T cell receptor beta chains were sequenced from one sample in a study of blood T cells in healthy people across ages. Then a second PCR, running about 6 to 12 cycles, was carried out with a sample-barcoded 5' primer and a J-beta primer mix. Using its own MiXCR run on the 5' RACE reads, TCRdb lists one record per CDR3 protein. This sample has about 780,000 distinct CDR3 sequences; about half occur once, and the top ten carry approximately 18%. The sequencing sample was made of blood. Receptors were obtained from a man older than 75 in good health.

The chain carries TRBV20-1 and TRBJ1-1, with D possibly TRBD1 on 6 matching bases. Germline V lookup: CDR1 DFQATT, CDR2 SNEGSKA (reference sequence). The CDR3 has 14 amino acids. The V end was cut by 2 bases, the J end by 4 bases, with 14 bases between. The CDR3 coding sequence is TGCAGTGCTAGAATACAGGGAGATAGCACTGAAGCTTTCTTT. Residues: CSARIQGDSTEAFF.

The V call is TRBV20-1, the J call TRBJ2-1; D unresolved. V shed 0 bases and J shed 15 bases, with 15 bases lying between them. This CDR3 has 12 residues. The germline CDR1 and CDR2 sequences are DFQATT and SNEGSKA (reference sequence). The CDR3 reads CSARDHGQSTFF. CDR3 nucleotides: TGCAGTGCTAGAGATCATGGCCAGTCGACGTTCTTC.

This chain uses TRBV5-4 with TRBJ2-6, with D possibly being TRBD1 (6 bases). With 4 bases removed from V and 0 bases from J, the gap between germline ends came to 14 bases. CDR1 and CDR2 from the germline V gene are SGHNT and YYREEE (reference sequence). This CDR3 is 17 amino acids long. The CDR3 bases are TGTGCCAGCAGCCAGAAGGGGGTCAACTCTGGGGCCAACGTCCTGACTTTC. Translation: CASSQKGVNSGANVLTF.

This clonotype has more than one count but fewer than ten. J is TRBJ2-3 and V is TRBV25-1, with TRBD1 identical over 7 bases. Per the germline V gene, CDR1 is MGHDK and CDR2 is SYGVNS. The CDR3 runs to 14 residues. J lost 0 bases, V lost 3 bases, and 0 bases had no gene match. The CDR3 sequence: CASSETGSTDTQYF. DNA of the CDR3: TGTGCCAGCAGTGAGACAGGGAGCACAGATACGCAGTATTTT.

The rearrangement joins TRBV5-1 to TRBJ2-7; 7 positions agree with TRBD1. CDR3 length equals 15 residues. In germline, CDR1 is SGHRS, CDR2 YFSETQ. The junction had 12 bases not matched to a gene; V was cut back by 2 bases and J by 7 bases. The CDR3 sequence is CASSFRQGSYNEQYF. CDR3 DNA: TGCGCCAGCAGCTTTCGACAGGGATCCTACAATGAGCAGTACTTC.

The chain links TRBV5-1 to TRBJ2-3; no definite D call. V lost 0 bases and J 6 bases, leaving 20 bases between the germline ends. This CDR3 is 17 amino acids long. The germline V gene has CDR1 SGHRS and CDR2 YFSETQ. The CDR3 nucleotides read TGCGCCAGCAGCTTGGCCACCGGTCGCAATCCAGGCGATACGCAGTATTTT. Translation: CASSLATGRNPGDTQYF.

This clonotype was picked up a small number of times. The chain links TRBV20-1 to TRBJ2-3; 7 nucleotides line up with TRBD2. CDR1 and CDR2 (germline): DFQATT, SNEGSKA (reference sequence). J gave up 2 bases and V 5 bases, and 4 bases lay outside the gene matches. The length of the CDR3 is 13 residues. The CDR3 nucleotides read TGCAGTGCTCGTAGCGGGCCCACAGATACGCAGTATTTT. It encodes CSARSGPTDTQYF.

This clonotype was observed a few times. DNA for the CDR3: TGCGCCAGCAGCTTGGAAGGGCGGGAGGACACAGATACGCAGTATTTT. It specifies CASSLEGREDTDTQYF. The rearrangement links TRBV5-1 to TRBJ2-3, with 8 positions matching TRBD2. CDR1 and CDR2 from the germline V gene are SGHRS and YFSETQ. V dropped 0 bases and J dropped 2; count of bases not matched to a gene: 5. The CDR3 is 16 amino acids.

The CDR3 nucleotides are TGTGCCAGCACGGTCAGCACAGATACGCAGTATTTT. Translated: CASTVSTDTQYF. The chain employs TRBV2 and TRBJ2-3; D not resolved. Trimming left V 7 bases short and J 0 bases short, with 5 bases between. CDR1 is SNHLY, CDR2 FYNNEI, per germline. The CDR3 length is 12 residues.

This clonotype has only a few counts. A much larger clone lies one base from this, so it may be a read error. The chain couples TRBV29-1 to TRBJ2-5; tentatively, D is TRBD2 (6 bases). There are 12 residues in the CDR3. Trimming removed 2 bases from V and 11 bases from J, with 15 bases in between. The germline V gene has CDR1 SQVTM and CDR2 ANQGSEA. The CDR3 sequence: CSVEQGGNEQYF. In DNA form, the CDR3 reads TGCAGCGTTGAACAGGGCGGGAATGAGCAGTACTTC.

The V gene is TRBV29-1, the J gene TRBJ1-1; 8 bases are a match to TRBD1. V lost 3 bases and J lost 2; bases outside the gene matches: 5. The CDR3 is made up of 14 amino acids. CDR1 is SQVTM, CDR2 ANQGSEA, per germline. This chain's CDR3 is CSVDETGANTEAFF. CDR3 coding DNA: TGCAGCGTTGATGAGACAGGGGCCAACACTGAAGCTTTCTTT.

This chain's CDR3 is CASSLGGKQGLKRNIQYF. As DNA, the CDR3 is TGCGCCAGCAGCTTGGGGGGCAAACAGGGATTGAAAAGAAACATTCAGTACTTC. The genes are TRBV5-1 and TRBJ2-5, with D maybe TRBD1 (6 bases). The J call is doubtful: the DNA matches TRBJ2-4 better. The germline V gene has CDR1 SGHRS and CDR2 YFSETQ. The CDR3 length is 18 residues.

In this sample, this clonotype turned up a few times. The chain couples TRBV20-1 to TRBJ2-3; 8 nucleotides match TRBD2. The CDR3 spans 16 residues. Per germline, CDR1 DFQATT and CDR2 SNEGSKA (reference sequence). With V trimmed by 3 bases and J by 0 bases, 8 bases remained unmatched. CDR3 bases: TGCAGTGCTAGGTCTCTAGCGGGTGTTAGCACAGATACGCAGTATTTT. Its protein is CSARSLAGVSTDTQYF.

In this sample, this clonotype turned up a few times. The rearrangement joins TRBV20-1 to TRBJ2-5; D uncertain. V was cut by 0 bases and J by 5 bases, with 10 bases left in between. Germline V gene lookup returns CDR1 DFQATT and CDR2 SNEGSKA (reference sequence). This CDR3 spans 13 amino acids. CDR3 DNA sequence: TGCAGTGCTAGAGAAGGTGGGAAGGAGACCCAGTACTTC. Its translation is CSAREGGKETQYF.

This clonotype came up a few times. The chain uses TRBV5-1 and TRBJ2-3; 7 nucleotides agree with TRBD2. Germline CDR1 SGHRS, CDR2 YFSETQ. V gave up 4 bases and J gave up 4 bases; unmatched junction bases: 6. This CDR3 comprises 14 residues. The chain's CDR3 is CASSVGRPADTQYF. In nucleotides, the CDR3 is TGCGCCAGCAGCGTCGGGAGGCCTGCAGATACGCAGTATTTT.

CDR3 DNA sequence: TGCAGTGCTAGGGGGGGACAGGGCCTCACTGAAGCTTTCTTT. It translates to CSARGGQGLTEAFF. The chain combines TRBV20-1 with TRBJ1-1, with 9 positions matching TRBD1. Germline CDR1 and CDR2: DFQATT and SNEGSKA (reference sequence). Losses at the gene ends were 3 bases for V and 4 bases for J; bases not matched to a gene: 6. The CDR3 is 14 amino acids.

This clonotype was found a few times. The chain combines TRBV28 with TRBJ2-1; TRBD2 matches at 7 bases. CDR1 and CDR2 from the germline V gene are MDHEN and SYDVKM. The ends lost 3 bases at V and 3 bases at J; junction bases unmatched: 5. The length of the CDR3 is 15 residues. The CDR3: CASSFSGLGYNEQFF. CDR3 nucleotide sequence: TGTGCCAGCAGTTTCTCCGGACTAGGCTACAATGAGCAGTTCTTC.

V usage is TRBV15 and J usage is TRBJ2-1; possibly TRBD1 for D (5 bases). Trimming pared 3 bases from V and 0 bases from J, leaving 9 bases between. Germline V gene sequence: CDR1 LNHNV, CDR2 YYDKDF (reference sequence). This CDR3 is built from 15 residues. The CDR3 here is CATSSSGNSYNEQFF. In nucleotides, the CDR3 is TGTGCCACCAGCAGCTCAGGGAACTCCTACAATGAGCAGTTCTTC. Using reference TRBV15 and TRBJ2-1 for the parts outside the CDR3, the full variable domain is DAMVIQNPRYQVTQFGKPVTLSCSQTLNHNVMYWYQQKSSQAPKLLFHYYDKDFNNEADTPDNFQSRRPNTSFCFLDIRSPGLGDTAMYLCATSSSGNSYNEQFFGPGTRLTVL.

V is TRBV28 and J is TRBJ2-3, with TRBD1 matching over 9 bases. V trimming: 0 bases; J trimming: 7 bases; junction bases outside the gene matches: 5. This CDR3 is built from 15 residues. The germline gives CDR1 MDHEN, CDR2 SYDVKM. This chain's CDR3 is CASSLWGQGMNTQYF. DNA for the CDR3: TGTGCCAGCAGTTTATGGGGACAGGGAATGAATACGCAGTATTTT.

As to this clonotype: A clone one base away is much larger, so this may be a read error. This sequence joins TRBV12-3 or TRBV12-4 and TRBJ2-7, with 10 bases that match TRBD2. V trimming: 8 bases; J trimming: 2 bases; junction bases outside the gene matches: 9. CDR3 length: 15 residues. In nucleotides, the CDR3 is TGTGCCAGCGGCCTCGGACTAGCGGTTACCTACGAGCAGTACTTC. This sequence encodes CASGLGLAVTYEQYF.

The table lists this clonotype with many counts. The DNA of the CDR3 is TGTGCCAGCAGCCCCTGGACTAGCCAAGGGGGCGAGCAGTACTTC. This gives the protein CASSPWTSQGGEQYF. The gene calls are TRBV7-2 and TRBJ2-7, with 8 positions matching TRBD2. Germline CDR1 is SGHTA and CDR2 is FQGNSA. The CDR3 has 15 amino acids. The J segment lost 6 bases and the V segment lost 5 bases, leaving 12 bases of the junction unmatched.

This chain joins TRBV6-2 or TRBV6-3 and TRBJ2-3; TRBD2 matches at 8 bases. This CDR3 spans 16 amino acids. CDR1 MNHEY and CDR2 SVGEGT come from the germline V gene. V lost 6 bases and J lost 3; bases outside the gene matches: 11. As DNA, the CDR3 is TGTGCCAGCAGCTACCCGTCGGGAGGGTTGACAGATACGCAGTATTTT. It translates to CASSYPSGGLTDTQYF.

This chain links TRBV15 with TRBJ2-7; a possible D gene is TRBD2 (6 bases). Germline V gives CDR1 LNHNV, CDR2 YYDKDF (reference sequence). V was pared by 3 bases and J by 2 bases, with 14 bases between. The CDR3 spans 15 residues. The CDR3 DNA follows: TGTGCCACCAGCAGCAGAGCGGGCAGAGCCTACGAGCAGTACTTC. Amino acid sequence: CATSSRAGRAYEQYF.

Worth noting for this clonotype: Given a much more abundant clone one base away, this may be a read error. The chain recombines TRBV11-2 with TRBJ2-3; no reliable D call. Germline CDR1 is SGHAT and CDR2 is FQNNGV. The CDR3 extends over 11 amino acids. This chain's CDR3 is CASSRSDTRYF. CDR3 DNA sequence: TGTGCCAGCAGCCGTTCTGACACGCGGTATTTT.